This TCR beta chain emerged from a study of monozygotic twins with inflammatory bowel disease. The study, taken as a whole, reports: No one strong IBD-associated signal or clonotype was supported.

A word on this clonotype: Its antigen is not known.

CDR3 size: 12 residues. TCRdb processed the 5' RACE reads again and assigns one entry to each CDR3 protein, with no DNA. Here the sample table reports about 380,000 distinct CDR3 sequences. Donors each contributed one blood sample measuring less than 3 ml. Source material: blood. The chain uses TRBV12-3 or TRBV12-4 and TRBJ1-1; the D gene TCRdb calls, TRBD1, cannot be checked with no DNA. The receptor's source is a human donor with ulcerative colitis or Crohn's disease, or a healthy co-twin of an affected twin (not recorded which). CDR3: CASSAYRPEAFF.